The T cell receptor (beta chain) described here comes from a study of a mutant IDH1 vaccine in newly diagnosed glioma. Overall study context: The first vaccination came 4-6 weeks after radiotherapy alone, or with temozolomide cycles. Study results and limitations: Pseudoprogression appears to have had no connection to changes in top peripheral T cell clonotypes.

The time point is: week 47, end of study. Mutant IDH1 20-mer peptide, at 300 ug, made up each vaccine dose, with topical imiquimod. This clone was recorded only once. The antigen is undetermined. Some clones are missing from TCRdb's copy, which holds only in-frame ones; the method was immunoSEQ multiplex PCR. This table has around 65,000 clones, roughly 80% appearing once. In germline, CDR1 is SGHDT, CDR2 YYEEEE. V was pared by 4 bases and J by 5 bases, with 2 bases of the junction left unmatched. The CDR3 is made up of 13 amino acids. This clonotype originated in a man younger than 40 with glioma. The sequencing used PBMCs, collected from a glioma patient whose treatment included an IDH1 peptide vaccine. The gene calls are TRBV5-6 and TRBJ1-2; TRBD1 agrees at 10 bases. CDR3 sequence: CASSRDRGYGYTF. The CDR3 bases are TGTGCCAGCAGCCGGGACAGGGGATATGGCTACACCTTC.